The rows below give T cell receptor beta chains drawn from one sample of a study of OX40 agonist ivuxolimab in advanced cancers. Generated by immunoSEQ multiplex PCR, the TCRdb table keeps only in-frame clones and is missing some. There are over 30,000 clones in the sample; about 76% occur only once, and 15% to 25% lies in the top ten. The sequencing here drew on CD4+ or CD8+ T cells sorted from blood, taken in a trial of the OX40 agonist ivuxolimab. The receptors come from an adult with an advanced solid tumor such as melanoma, head and neck, liver or kidney cancer. The CDR3 runs from the conserved cysteine through the conserved F or W. Each record gives: J gene, clone size, D gene, V gene, CDR3 DNA, CDR3 protein. D genes are given only for firm matches. Clone sizes are given selectively: once, few, many, or a class where the clone is expanded.

TRBJ1-1 - - TRBV30 TGTGCCTGGATGCGGGGTAGGAACACTGAAGCTTTCTTT CAWMRGRNTEAFF
TRBJ1-6 - - TRBV2 TGTGCCAGCAGTGCCTCGGCCGGGGATAATTCACCCCTCCACTTT CASSASAGDNSPLHF
TRBJ1-4 - - TRBV27 TGTGCCACCCGACGCGATGAAAAACTGTTTTTT CATRRDEKLFF
TRBJ2-3 - TRBD1 TRBV27 TGTGCCAGCAGTTTATGGGGGGACAGGCGGGGCACAGATACGCAGTATTTT CASSLWGDRRGTDTQYF
TRBJ2-1 - TRBD1 TRBV7-8 TGTGCCAGCAGCTTACAGGGGGTAAATGAGCAGTTCTTC CASSLQGVNEQFF
TRBJ1-3 - - TRBV6-5 TGTGCCACCAAGGACACCCCGAGCTCTGGAAACACCATATATTTT CATKDTPSSGNTIYF
TRBJ2-1 - - TRBV7-2 TGTGCCAGCAGCTACAGGGCGGGGACCTCCTACAATGAGCAGTTCTTC CASSYRAGTSYNEQFF
TRBJ2-2 - - TRBV21-1 TGTGCCAGCAGCAAAGTTCTGGGCAGGGGGGAGCCGAACACCGGGGAGCTGTTTTTT CASSKVLGRGEPNTGELFF
TRBJ1-6 few - TRBV6-5 TGTGCCAGCACTTACGGGGGGGGGTCATATTCACCCCTCCACTTT CASTYGGGSYSPLHF
TRBJ2-5 - - TRBV29-1 TGCAGCGTTACAGACAGTGCAGAGACCCAGTACTTC CSVTDSAETQYF
TRBJ1-1 many - TRBV19 TGTGCCAGTAGTCCGGGGTACACTGAAGCTTTCTTT CASSPGYTEAFF
TRBJ1-6 - TRBD1 TRBV5-1 TGCGCCAGCAGCTTGCCCCGGGCAGGGGGATTTTCACCCCTCCACTTT CASSLPRAGGFSPLHF
TRBJ2-2 - TRBD2 TRBV10-1 TGCGCCAGCACCCCTAGCGGAAGGTCCGGGGAGCTGTTTTTT CASTPSGRSGELFF
TRBJ2-7 - - TRBV2 TGTGCCAGCAGTCCTCTCCTTGAAATAGGGGGGCAGTACTTC CASSPLLEIGGQYF
TRBJ1-1 - - TRBV20-1 TGCAGTGCTAGAGACTGGGCTGAAGCTTTCTTT CSARDWAEAFF
TRBJ1-2 - TRBD1 TRBV28 TGTGCCAGCGTTTCTGGGACAGGGATCACCGGCTATGGCTACACCTTC CASVSGTGITGYGYTF
TRBJ1-1 - - TRBV9 TGTGCCAGCAGTGAAAGTGACACTGAAGCTTTCTTT CASSESDTEAFF
TRBJ1-1 few TRBD1 TRBV10-2 TGCGCCAGCACTGACAGGGTCGGAACTGAAGCTTTCTTT CASTDRVGTEAFF
TRBJ1-6 - - TRBV14 TGTGCCAGCAGCCTCTCCAGGATGGGGCGTTCACCCCTCCACTTT CASSLSRMGRSPLHF